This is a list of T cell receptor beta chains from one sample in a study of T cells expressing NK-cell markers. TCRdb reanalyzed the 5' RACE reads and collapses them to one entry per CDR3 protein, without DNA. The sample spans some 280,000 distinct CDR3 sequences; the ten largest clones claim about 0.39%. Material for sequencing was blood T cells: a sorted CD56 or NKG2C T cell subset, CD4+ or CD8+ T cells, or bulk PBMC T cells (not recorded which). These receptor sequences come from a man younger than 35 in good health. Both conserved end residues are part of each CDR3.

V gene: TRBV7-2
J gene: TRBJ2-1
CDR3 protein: CASSLLASGYNEQFF

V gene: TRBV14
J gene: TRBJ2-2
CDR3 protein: CASSPRSFTGELFF

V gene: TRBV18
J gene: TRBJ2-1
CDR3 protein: CASSPPWGRRSDNEQFF

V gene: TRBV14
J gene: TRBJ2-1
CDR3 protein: CASSQGQQGVRNEQFF

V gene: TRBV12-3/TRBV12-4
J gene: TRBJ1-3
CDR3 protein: CASSLQGLRTDTIYF

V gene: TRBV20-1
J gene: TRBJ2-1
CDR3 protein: CSAISAGIYNEQFF

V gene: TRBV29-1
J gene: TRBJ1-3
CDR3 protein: CSVGDLGRNTIYF

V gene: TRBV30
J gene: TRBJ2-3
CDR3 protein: CAWNSGQGTDTQYF

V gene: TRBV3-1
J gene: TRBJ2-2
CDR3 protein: CASSQGIASGRGELFF

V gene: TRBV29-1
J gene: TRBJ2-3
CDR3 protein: CSVEDLGPRGKGPQYF

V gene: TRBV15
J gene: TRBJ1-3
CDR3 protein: CATSIGGIRNTIYF

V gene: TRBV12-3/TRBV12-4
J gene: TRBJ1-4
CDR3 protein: CASSGLITTNEKLFF

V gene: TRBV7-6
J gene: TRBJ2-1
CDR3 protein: CASSLDTSLDEQFF

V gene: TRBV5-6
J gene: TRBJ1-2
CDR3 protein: CASSFRDRANYGYTF

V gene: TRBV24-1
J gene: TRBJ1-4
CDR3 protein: CATSVGGSEKLFF

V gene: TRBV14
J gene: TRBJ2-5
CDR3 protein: CASSQGPVETQYF

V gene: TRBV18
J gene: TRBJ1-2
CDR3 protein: CASSPARDGFYGYTF

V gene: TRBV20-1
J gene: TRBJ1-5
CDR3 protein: CSALTGDQPQHF

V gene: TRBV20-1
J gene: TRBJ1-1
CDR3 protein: CSARRRSLQNTEAFF

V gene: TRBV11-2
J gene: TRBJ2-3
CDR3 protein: CASSLDVSLAGAQYF

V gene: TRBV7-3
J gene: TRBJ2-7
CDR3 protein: CASSREEDEQYF

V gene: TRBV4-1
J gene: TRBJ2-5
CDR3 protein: CASSQHAASQETQYF

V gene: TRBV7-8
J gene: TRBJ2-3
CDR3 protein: CASSRPEGSTDTQYF